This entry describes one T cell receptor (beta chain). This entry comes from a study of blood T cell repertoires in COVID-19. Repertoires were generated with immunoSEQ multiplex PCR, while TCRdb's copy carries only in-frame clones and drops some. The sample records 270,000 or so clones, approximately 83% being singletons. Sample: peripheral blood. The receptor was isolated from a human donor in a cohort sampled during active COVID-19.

The CDR3 coding sequence is TGCGCCAGCAGTGAAAATGGACTAGCCTTCTCCTACGAGCAGTACTTC. This encodes CASSENGLAFSYEQYF. The chain uses TRBV10-1 and TRBJ2-7, with 8 bases identical to TRBD2. V lost 3 bases to trimming and J lost 0 bases; unmatched junction nucleotides: 7. CDR3 size: 16 residues. The germline V gene has CDR1 WNHNN and CDR2 SYGVQD (reference sequence).